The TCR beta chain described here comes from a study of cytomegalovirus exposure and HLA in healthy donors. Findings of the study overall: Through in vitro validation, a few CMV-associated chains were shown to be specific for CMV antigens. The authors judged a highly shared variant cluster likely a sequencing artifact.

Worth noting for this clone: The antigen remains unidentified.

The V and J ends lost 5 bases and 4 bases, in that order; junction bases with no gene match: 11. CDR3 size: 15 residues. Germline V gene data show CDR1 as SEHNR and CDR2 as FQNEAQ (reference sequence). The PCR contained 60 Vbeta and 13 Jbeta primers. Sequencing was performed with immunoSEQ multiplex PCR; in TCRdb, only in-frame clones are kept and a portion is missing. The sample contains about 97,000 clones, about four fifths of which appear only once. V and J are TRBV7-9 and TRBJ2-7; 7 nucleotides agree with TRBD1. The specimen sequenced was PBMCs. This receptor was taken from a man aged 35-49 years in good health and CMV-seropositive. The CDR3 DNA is TGTGCCAGCAGCGGCGGACAGGCAGACCTTTACGAGCAGTACTTC. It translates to CASSGGQADLYEQYF.